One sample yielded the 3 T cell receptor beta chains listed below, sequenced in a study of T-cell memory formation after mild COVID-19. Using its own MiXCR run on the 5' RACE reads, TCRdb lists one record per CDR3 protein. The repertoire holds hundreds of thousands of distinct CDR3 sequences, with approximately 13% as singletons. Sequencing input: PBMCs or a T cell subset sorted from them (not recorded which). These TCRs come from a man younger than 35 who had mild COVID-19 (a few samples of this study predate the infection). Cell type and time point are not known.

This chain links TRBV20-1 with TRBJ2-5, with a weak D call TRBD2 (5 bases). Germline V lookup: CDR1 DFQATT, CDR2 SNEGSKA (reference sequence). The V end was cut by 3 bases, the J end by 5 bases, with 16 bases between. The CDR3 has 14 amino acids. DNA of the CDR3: TGCAGTGCTAGCGAGCATCCGAGGGTCGAGACCCAGTACTTC. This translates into CSASEHPRVETQYF.

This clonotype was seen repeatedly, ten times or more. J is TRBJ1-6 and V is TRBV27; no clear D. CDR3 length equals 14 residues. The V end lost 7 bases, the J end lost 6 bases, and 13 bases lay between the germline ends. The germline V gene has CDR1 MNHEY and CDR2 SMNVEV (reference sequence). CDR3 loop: CASMVGSVNSPLHF. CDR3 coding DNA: TGTGCCAGCATGGTGGGCTCTGTTAATTCACCCCTCCACTTT.

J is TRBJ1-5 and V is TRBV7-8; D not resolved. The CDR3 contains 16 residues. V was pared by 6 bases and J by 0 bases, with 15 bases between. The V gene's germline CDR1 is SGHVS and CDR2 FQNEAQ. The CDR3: CASRLIIGYSNQPQHF. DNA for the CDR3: TGTGCCAGCAGGCTCATCATCGGGTATAGCAATCAGCCCCAGCATTTT.